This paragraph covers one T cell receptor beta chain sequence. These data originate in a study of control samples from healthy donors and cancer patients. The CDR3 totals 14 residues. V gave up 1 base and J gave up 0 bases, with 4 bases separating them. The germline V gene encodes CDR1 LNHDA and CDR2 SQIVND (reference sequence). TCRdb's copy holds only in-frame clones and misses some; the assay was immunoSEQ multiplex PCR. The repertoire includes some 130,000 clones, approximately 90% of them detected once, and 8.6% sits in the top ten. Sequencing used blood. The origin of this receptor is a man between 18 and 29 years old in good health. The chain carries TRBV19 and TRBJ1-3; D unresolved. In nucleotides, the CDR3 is TGTGCCAGTAGTATAGGGGTCTCTGGAAACACCATATATTTT. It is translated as CASSIGVSGNTIYF.